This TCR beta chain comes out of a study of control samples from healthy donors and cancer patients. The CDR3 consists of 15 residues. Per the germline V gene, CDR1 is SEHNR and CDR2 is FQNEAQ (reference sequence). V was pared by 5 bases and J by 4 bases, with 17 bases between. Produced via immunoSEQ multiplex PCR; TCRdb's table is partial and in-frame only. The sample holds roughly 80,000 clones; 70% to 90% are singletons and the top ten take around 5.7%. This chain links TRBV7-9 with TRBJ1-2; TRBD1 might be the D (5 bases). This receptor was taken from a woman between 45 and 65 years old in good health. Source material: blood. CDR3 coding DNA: TGTGCCAGCAGCCCGTCCGGGGGGTCGCTCTATGGCTACACCTTC. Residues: CASSPSGGSLYGYTF.